This entry lists 24 T cell receptor beta chains sequenced from one sample in a study of control samples from healthy donors and cancer patients. Clones were read by immunoSEQ multiplex PCR, and TCRdb kept only the in-frame ones, dropping some. The sample has roughly 150,000 clones; 93% are singletons. The specimen sequenced was blood. These receptors originate from a man aged 45-65 years in good health.

The chain carries TRBV5-1 and TRBJ1-1; TRBD1 aligns across 9 bases. V dropped 3 bases and J dropped 1; count of bases not matched to a gene: 1. The germline CDR1 and CDR2 sequences are SGHRS and YFSETQ. This CDR3 is 14 amino acids long. The chain's CDR3 is CASSWGQGNTEAFF. The CDR3 bases are TGCGCCAGCAGCTGGGGACAGGGGAACACTGAAGCTTTCTTT.

This clone has more than one count but fewer than ten. This chain joins TRBV25-1 and TRBJ2-7; no clear D. CDR3 length: 17 amino acids. Germline assignment: CDR1 MGHDK and CDR2 SYGVNS. Trimming left V 1 base short and J 3 bases short, with 19 bases between. The CDR3 nucleotides are TGTGCCAGCAGTGAATCGGGTATGGGTCCAATCCTCTACGAGCAGTACTTC. It codes for CASSESGMGPILYEQYF.

The rearrangement uses TRBV30 and TRBJ2-3, with D perhaps TRBD2 (5 bases). Trimming took off 0 bases at V and 2 bases at J, with 15 bases between the two ends. Germline-derived CDR1 and CDR2 are GTSNPN and SVGIG (reference sequence). The CDR3 extends over 16 amino acids. The DNA for the CDR3 is TGTGCCTGGAGTGTAGAAACGGGGAGCCCCACAGATACGCAGTATTTT. Encoded protein: CAWSVETGSPTDTQYF.

The J gene is TRBJ1-6, the V gene TRBV11-2; D is ambiguous. Germline V gene sequence: CDR1 SGHAT, CDR2 FQNNGV. Trimming cost V 0 bases and J 6 bases, with 9 bases left between them. CDR3 length equals 15 residues. The CDR3 loop is CASSLEKGSNSPLHF. In DNA form, the CDR3 reads TGTGCCAGCAGCTTAGAAAAGGGAAGTAATTCACCCCTCCACTTT.

The chain recombines TRBV10-2 with TRBJ2-2; D unclear. Germline V gene data show CDR1 as WSHSY and CDR2 as SAAADI. The CDR3 length is 11 residues. Trimming cost V 7 bases and J 9 bases, with 9 bases left between them. The CDR3 nucleotides read TGCGCCAGCACGGCGGAGAGGGAGCTGTTTTTT. Amino acid sequence: CASTAERELFF.

On this clone itself: Other DNA sequences of this sample code for an identical CDR3. The chain combines TRBV6-5 with TRBJ2-3, with D possibly TRBD2 on 6 matching bases. In germline, CDR1 is MNHEY, CDR2 SVGAGI. Trimming shortened V by 0 bases and J by 0 bases, and 7 bases separated the two germline ends. This CDR3 region has 15 residues. Here the CDR3 reads CASSYSGLSTDTQYF. In nucleotides, the CDR3 is TGTGCCAGCAGTTACTCGGGACTTAGCACAGATACGCAGTATTTT.

The chain couples TRBV24-1 to TRBJ2-7; the D call may be TRBD1 or TRBD2 (6 bases each). V was clipped by 9 bases and J by 5 bases, with 16 bases between them. Germline V gene sequence: CDR1 KGHDR, CDR2 SFDVKD. CDR3 length: 13 amino acids. CDR3 sequence (DNA): TGTGCCACCCAGCGGGCGGGGACACACGAGCAGTACTTC. Protein sequence: CATQRAGTHEQYF.

This chain uses TRBV2 with TRBJ1-2; D gene unclear. Trimming shortened V by 5 bases and J by 4 bases, and 8 bases separated the two germline ends. The germline V gene encodes CDR1 SNHLY and CDR2 FYNNEI. This CDR3 region has 12 residues. CDR3 sequence (DNA): TGTGCCAGCAGTCGGGAGGGCTATGGCTACACCTTC. Amino acid sequence: CASSREGYGYTF.

The V call is TRBV3-1 (or the pseudogene TRBV3-2), the J call TRBJ2-1; TRBD2 matches at 12 bases. The CDR3 runs 17 residues. V trimming: 0 bases; J trimming: 10 bases; junction bases outside the gene matches: 10. Germline V CDR1 and CDR2: LGHDT, YNNKEL (reference sequence). The CDR3: CASSQDFGLAGGGEQFF. The CDR3 DNA is TGTGCCAGCAGCCAAGATTTTGGCCTAGCGGGAGGGGGAGAGCAGTTCTTC.

A word on this clone: One junction end disagrees with the germline gene, perhaps due to a read error. The chain carries TRBV2 and TRBJ2-6; D remains unclear. Germline V CDR1 and CDR2: SNHLY, FYNNEI. This CDR3 region has 16 residues. The CDR3 loop reads CANSENFFSGANVLTF. The CDR3, as DNA: TGTGCCAACAGTGAAAACTTCTTCTCTGGGGCCAACGTCCTGACTTTC.

J is TRBJ2-2 and V is TRBV12-5; 7 bases line up with TRBD1. V gave up 0 bases and J gave up 5 bases; unmatched junction bases: 6. The CDR3 spans 16 residues. Germline CDR1 is LGHNT and CDR2 is FRNRAP. The CDR3 DNA is TGTGCTAGTGGTTTGGTACGACAGGGCTTTACCGGGGAGCTGTTTTTT. It specifies CASGLVRQGFTGELFF.

The chain combines TRBV11-2 with TRBJ1-2; 8 bases align to TRBD1. J gave up 3 bases and V 7 bases, and 4 bases lay outside the gene matches. The germline CDR1 and CDR2 sequences are SGHAT and FQNNGV. This CDR3 comprises 13 residues. Written as DNA, the CDR3 is TGTGCCAGCACCGGACAGGGATACTATGGCTACACCTTC. Its protein product is CASTGQGYYGYTF.

V usage is TRBV5-1 and J usage is TRBJ1-1; D is perhaps TRBD1 (6 bases). Germline-derived CDR1 and CDR2 are SGHRS and YFSETQ. The CDR3 length is 15 residues. V was trimmed by 4 bases and J by 1 base, leaving 14 bases between them. This CDR3 reads CASSPGGRGNTEAFF. Here the CDR3 DNA reads TGCGCCAGCAGCCCTGGGGGGCGGGGGAACACTGAAGCTTTCTTT.

This clone appeared once. This chain uses TRBV6-5 with TRBJ1-6; unclear D gene. V was pared by 9 bases and J by 6 bases, with 9 bases between. CDR1 and CDR2 from the germline V gene are MNHEY and SVGAGI. This CDR3 comprises 12 residues. The CDR3 sequence is CASRRSNSPLHF. DNA for the CDR3: TGTGCCAGTCGCCGGAGTAATTCACCCCTCCACTTT.

This chain links TRBV6-6 with TRBJ2-7, with unresolved D. Germline CDR1 is MNHNY and CDR2 is SVGAGI (reference sequence). CDR3 length equals 15 residues. Trimming shortened V by 4 bases and J by 8 bases, and 21 bases separated the two germline ends. The CDR3 loop is CASSLPPLVNVKQYF. DNA for the CDR3: TGTGCCAGCAGTTTGCCCCCTCTAGTTAATGTTAAGCAGTACTTC.

The chain is built from TRBV4-2 and TRBJ1-2; the D gene is possibly TRBD1 (5 bases). Germline values: CDR1 LGHNA, CDR2 YNFKEQ. V was cut by 7 bases and J by 3 bases, with 15 bases left in between. The CDR3 contains 14 residues. Here the CDR3 reads CASTPRGRDYGYTF. DNA of the CDR3: TGTGCCAGCACGCCACGGGGACGGGACTATGGCTACACCTTC.

CDR3 DNA sequence: TGTGCCAGTAGTAAGCGGGAGGAGGTAGATACGCAGTATTTT. This encodes CASSKREEVDTQYF. The chain carries TRBV19 and TRBJ2-3, with 9 bases fitting TRBD2. Per germline, CDR1 LNHDA and CDR2 SQIVND (reference sequence). The CDR3 loop spans 14 amino acids. J gave up 5 bases and V 4 bases, and 4 bases lay outside the gene matches.

Regarding this clone: Other DNA sequences in this sample translate to the same CDR3. This rearrangement joins TRBV6-5 to TRBJ2-5, with D possibly matching TRBD1 (6 bases). CDR3 size: 16 residues. Germline V lookup: CDR1 MNHEY, CDR2 SVGAGI. V gave up 0 bases and J gave up 2 bases, with 13 bases separating them. CDR3 residues: CASSYSRQALQETQYF. CDR3 coding DNA: TGTGCCAGCAGTTACTCGAGACAGGCTCTACAAGAGACCCAGTACTTC.

V is TRBV3-1 (or the pseudogene TRBV3-2) and J is TRBJ1-2; tentatively, D is TRBD1 (5 bases). CDR1 LGHDT and CDR2 YNNKEL come from the germline V gene (reference sequence). V was clipped by 2 bases and J by 1 base, with 8 bases between them. There are 14 residues in the CDR3. The CDR3 DNA reads TGTGCCAGCAGCCAACCCCAGGGTAACTATGGCTACACCTTC. Encoded protein: CASSQPQGNYGYTF.

The rearrangement uses TRBV27 and TRBJ2-7; 13 positions match TRBD2. The CDR3 sequence is 16 residues long. The germline CDR1 and CDR2 sequences are MNHEY and SMNVEV (reference sequence). The trim removed 4 bases at V and 4 bases at J, leaving 7 bases unmatched. The CDR3: CASSSPGLAGEYEQYF. The CDR3 nucleotides read TGTGCCAGCAGTTCCCCTGGACTAGCGGGAGAATACGAGCAGTACTTC.

The rearrangement links TRBV10-1 to TRBJ1-1; D is ambiguous. The CDR3 totals 11 residues. CDR1 WNHNN and CDR2 SYGVQD come from the germline V gene (reference sequence). Trimming removed 2 bases at V and 6 bases at J, with 4 bases between. The CDR3 is CASSEIPEAFF. For the CDR3, the DNA is TGCGCCAGCAGTGAGATTCCTGAAGCTTTCTTT.

This rearrangement joins TRBV28 to TRBJ2-7; TRBD2 aligns across 8 bases. The CDR3 has 14 amino acids. After removal of 6 bases from V and 0 bases from J, the junction contained 4 bases not matched to a gene. The V gene's germline CDR1 is MDHEN and CDR2 SYDVKM. CDR3 DNA: TGTGCCAGCAGATCTAGCGGGCCCTCCTACGAGCAGTACTTC. This translates into CASRSSGPSYEQYF.

The genes are TRBV4-1 and TRBJ2-6, with 9 bases lining up with TRBD2. Germline trimming cut 4 bases from V and 0 bases from J; bases unmatched to any gene: 13. This CDR3 spans 20 amino acids. Looked up from germline, CDR1 is MGHRA and CDR2 is YSYEKL. This CDR3 reads CASSPSGNGQLGSGANVLTF. DNA for the CDR3: TGCGCCAGCAGCCCTAGCGGGAATGGACAGCTCGGCTCTGGGGCCAACGTCCTGACTTTC.

On this clone: Distinct nucleotide sequences in the sample also encode this CDR3. V and J are TRBV30 and TRBJ1-2; maybe TRBD1 (5 bases). V lost 8 bases, J lost 3 bases, and 22 bases lay in between. The germline CDR1 and CDR2 sequences are GTSNPN and SVGIG (reference sequence). The CDR3 consists of 15 residues. CDR3 coding DNA: TGTGCCCGACACCCGGGACCCCTTGGCTACTATGGCTACACCTTC. It translates to CARHPGPLGYYGYTF.